Sequencing of this T cell receptor beta chain was carried out in a study of HIV-infected children after antiretroviral therapy interruption (dated 2019 in TCRdb). In terms of the full investigation: The study included eight children, four on planned treatment interruption and four on continuous treatment, and all eight had a CD4+ count above 500 and a viral load below 50 copies/ml. TCR repertoires were compared between children on planned treatment interruption and children on continuous antiretroviral treatment, alongside thymic output measurements. Recorded exposure to EBV and CMV was present in most of the participating children. Median age was roughly 10 years in the interruption group and roughly 8 years in the continuous treatment group. For the continuous-treatment arm, samples from the corresponding weeks 0, 48 and 150 were analyzed. In the interruption arm, samples were obtained at week 0, week 12, end of interruption (week 24 or 48), and about 3 years after study end.

This clonotype was seen repeatedly, ten times or more. Its antigen remains undetermined. No quality values exist for individual bases; no much larger clone is one base distant. V has 6 bases trimmed and J has 6 bases trimmed; junction bases matching no gene number 16. From a lookup of the germline V gene, CDR1 and CDR2 are SGHDN and FVKESK. The CDR3 numbers 16 residues from cysteine through phenylalanine. Of the read, only the CDR3 DNA is kept; its 48 bases are in frame from base 1. Study-wide conclusions, independent of this receptor: The naive CD4+ Gini coefficient rose by the end of treatment interruption, suggesting clonal expansion, and returned to baseline by 3 years. For naive CD4+ repertoires of PTI patients, CDR3 sharing between time points dropped once interruption began, while many sequences were shared between the end of interruption and 3 years later. The low number of patients is a limitation and the data should be interpreted with caution. Sorted CD45RA+ naive cells might include minor non-naive CD45RA+ populations such as EMRA or stem memory cells.

Library prep was done by 3' RACE. TCR libraries were generated from RNA by a 3' RACE protocol incorporating unique molecular identifiers so that PCR amplification bias could be corrected. As many as 12 amplicon libraries were pooled and then sequenced on an Illumina MiSeq using v2 2x250 paired-end chemistry. Turning to the authors' computational methods: Reads were processed with Decombinator to assign V and J genes and CDR3, with barcode-based error and PCR bias correction. Before Gini coefficients were calculated with the R ineq package, the repertoires were subsampled to the same depth. GLIPH, Hamming distance and a shared triplet metric were used to assess CDR3 similarity. TCRdb trimmed public reads at Q25 via fastp, called clones via MiXCR and kept in-frame beta chains. Every CDR3 protein is listed once, alongside the most common genes and DNA of its rows. TCRdb, not the authors, supplied the V and J calls. The sample includes 90,000 or so distinct CDR3 sequences, with 6% to 8.5% observed a single time. Clones ranked in the top ten supply about 1.1% of the sample.

The treatment or condition label on this specimen signifies: PENTA 11 planned treatment interruption arm or continuous ART arm. The participants were children from the United Kingdom between 2 and 15 years old who had been on ART with at least three drugs for 24 weeks or longer. Cryopreserved PBMCs containing at least 5 million viable cells were required, and a handful of candidate patients were excluded because of low viable PBMC yield. Using a FACSAria III cell sorter, naive CD4+ CD45RA+ CD45RO- T cells were FACS-sorted out of thawed PBMCs. After sorting, cells were fixed, and RNA was extracted with the RNeasy FFPE kit and then with the RNeasy Micro kit.

In this chain, TRBV14 is recombined with TRBJ2-7; 8 bases in the middle match TRBD1. The TCR comes from a pool of human donors with HIV. Here the sequenced sample was CD45RA+ CD4+ T cells from PBMCs, pooled from several time points, taken from a donor given antiretroviral therapy, either interrupted or continuous. The intended sense of this specimen's cell subset or site label: naive CD4+ CD45RA+ CD45RO- T cells. The CDR3 here reads CASSRKTGTGSLEQYF. The nucleotide sequence reads TGTGCCAGCAGTCGGAAAACCGGGACAGGCAGCCTCGAGCAGTACTTC.